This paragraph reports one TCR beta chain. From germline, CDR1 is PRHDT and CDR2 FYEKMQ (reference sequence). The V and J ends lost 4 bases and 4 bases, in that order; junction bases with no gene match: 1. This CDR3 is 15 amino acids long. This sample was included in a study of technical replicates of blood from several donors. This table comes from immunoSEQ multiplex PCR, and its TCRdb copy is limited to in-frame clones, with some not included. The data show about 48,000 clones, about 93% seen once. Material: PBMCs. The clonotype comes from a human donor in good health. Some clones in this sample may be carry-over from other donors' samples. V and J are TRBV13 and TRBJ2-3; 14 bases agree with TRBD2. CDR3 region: CASSSGLAGADTQYF. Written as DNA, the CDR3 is TGTGCCAGCAGCTCGGGACTAGCGGGAGCAGATACGCAGTATTTT.